The sequence of this T cell receptor beta chain was determined in a study of blood T cell repertoires in COVID-19 (dated by TCRdb to the early 2020s). Broadly, across the study: The collaborator samples originated in the United States, Italy and Spain and spanned the acute and convalescent phases of COVID-19. The prospective study material was composed of cDNA or gDNA derived from T cells, B-cell-depleted T cells, or PBMCs. The samples were drawn from two sources: the first 160 participants of the ongoing ImmuneRACE study, and some 1,300 subjects contributed by 6 global collaborators. Sample metadata almost always included a de-identified subject ID, COVID-19 status, age in years and sex. Where available, HLA class I and class II types were taken from metadata supplied by the sample provider and were not determined by assay-based typing. The dataset comprised deeply sampled blood TCRbeta repertoires from subjects exposed to, actively infected with, or recovered from COVID-19. The repertoires were made available in a free public database intended to serve as a resource for research on the immune response to SARS-CoV-2.

Overall study outcomes, separate from this receptor: How much clinical and demographic metadata was included differed by source and by participant, and the metadata was provided uncurated.

TCRbeta CDR3 regions were amplified from genomic DNA by means of the immunoSEQ Assay, a bias-controlled multiplex PCR. Under the source paper's analysis protocol: Within the assay, amplification of reference gene primers was used to estimate how many nucleated cells each sample contained. To quantify the absolute abundance of each unique TCRbeta CDR3 rearrangement, sequence reads were collapsed and filtered. Productive Simpson clonality was computed per sample as the square root of Simpson's diversity index over productive rearrangements. The clones in this table, taken by TCRdb from immuneACCESS, are in-frame only. Not every clone is retained; where verified, under half of the shortfall comes from an unresolved V gene, and the cause of the rest is unknown. V and J calls and clone size are given by that table; D and trimming were obtained from the DNA. This sample lists approximately 210,000 clones; 75% to 85% were detected once. The ten largest account for under 4.5% of the sample.

At the junction V is shortened by 5 bases and J by 4 bases; bases outside the gene matches: 8. The CDR3 contains 14 residues, cysteine and phenylalanine counted. The sequence is cut down to CDR3 DNA, 42 bases in frame from base 1. According to the germline V gene, CDR1 reads SGHNT and CDR2 reads YENEEA. A word on this clone: There is no known antigen for this receptor. Base qualities are not recorded, but no much larger clone differs from it by a single base.

In the prospective study, participants were roughly 18 to 89 years old, resided in 24 geographic areas of the United States, and were enrolled through a virtual design. Cohort assignment in the prospective study relied on participant-reported clinical history from a screening survey and a study questionnaire. Mobile phlebotomists in the prospective study collected whole blood, serum and a nasopharyngeal or oropharyngeal swab from every participant. Over a roughly 2-month period, participants in the prospective study had the option of providing additional blood draws and questionnaires. Before DNA extraction, blood samples from the prospective study were shipped at room temperature or frozen.

The clonotype was recovered from a man aged 30 to 39 with acute COVID-19. This chain joins TRBV11-3 to TRBJ2-7; TRBD2 fits 7 bases in the junction. Material for sequencing was PBMCs or T cells enriched from blood (not recorded which). The nucleotide sequence is given as TGTGCCAGCAGCCAACCGGGGGAGGGTTACGAGCAGTACTTC. This gives the protein CASSQPGEGYEQYF.